A selection of T cell receptor beta chains follows, all from one sample in a study of monozygotic twins with inflammatory bowel disease. Reprocessing the 5' RACE reads, TCRdb reports a single entry for every CDR3 protein and omits DNA. The listing contains 190,000 or so distinct CDR3 sequences. Sequencing was performed on blood. All receptors come from a human donor with ulcerative colitis or Crohn's disease, or a healthy co-twin of an affected twin (not recorded which). CDR3s include the opening cysteine and the closing phenylalanine or tryptophan. Fields, in order: J gene, V gene, CDR3 protein.

TRBJ2-4,TRBV7-9,CARRGTAFINIQYF
TRBJ2-6,TRBV3-1,CASSQAGSGANVLTF
TRBJ1-6,TRBV11-2,CASSSGSGFSLNNSPLHF
TRBJ2-7,TRBV12-3/TRBV12-4,CASSLWGPSSYEQYF
TRBJ2-1,TRBV20-1,CSAAPGQGYNEQFF
TRBJ2-1,TRBV12-3/TRBV12-4,CASSLGAGTEQFF
TRBJ1-4,TRBV20-1,CSARDGGAGEKLFF
TRBJ2-1,TRBV6-5,CAATEGDEQFF
TRBJ2-5,TRBV12-3/TRBV12-4,CASSLNRGIETQYF
TRBJ2-4,TRBV27,CASRGAGTAKNIQYF
TRBJ2-2,TRBV7-9,CASSSGDGNTGELFF
TRBJ2-1,TRBV20-1,CSAARQPGTGYNEQFF
TRBJ1-5,TRBV2,CASSGQGLSNQPQHF
TRBJ2-3,TRBV25-1,CASTSMEGGPTDTQYF
TRBJ2-7,TRBV29-1,CSAGGGFVEQYF
TRBJ2-3,TRBV20-1,CSAELAGVDTQYF
TRBJ1-6,TRBV7-7,CASSFQPNSPLHF
TRBJ2-5,TRBV20-1,CSALRVVAGRLKETQYF
TRBJ2-1,TRBV20-1,CSATQDRGNEQFF
TRBJ1-1,TRBV3-1,CASRARFGGLNTEAFF
TRBJ1-5,TRBV20-1,CSAIEVNQPQHF
TRBJ2-7,TRBV7-2,CASSLYAGGASEQYF
TRBJ1-2,TRBV15,CATSSWTANYGYTF
TRBJ2-3,TRBV29-1,CSVSKRGGVDTQYF
TRBJ2-5,TRBV29-1,CSVGAGQETQYF
TRBJ1-6,TRBV20-1,CSAREPPRVDSYNSPLHF
TRBJ2-3,TRBV7-6,CASSLVIGAGEDTQYF
TRBJ1-1,TRBV6-4,CASSEGPNTEAFF
TRBJ2-7,TRBV5-1,CASSSLQGMGLQEQYF
TRBJ2-5,TRBV7-9,CASSLTPGPPLETQYF
TRBJ2-2,TRBV5-1,CASTSSGNTGELFF
TRBJ2-7,TRBV5-1,CASSWQKGPYEQYF
TRBJ2-3,TRBV7-6,CASSSLPPGLAGAYNLTDTQYF
TRBJ1-5,TRBV10-3,CAISESILGTGDNQPQHF
TRBJ1-4,TRBV20-1,CSAPHDIHPEKLFF
TRBJ2-6,TRBV5-1,CASSSGTGLSGAYVLTF
TRBJ2-7,TRBV10-3,CAISPGTGRYEQYF
TRBJ1-1,TRBV5-1,CASSPFGGLNTEAFF
TRBJ1-6,TRBV18,CASSPLGRNSPLHF
TRBJ2-5,TRBV5-1,CASSSYTPQETQYF
TRBJ2-1,TRBV7-3,CASSLIRSLSYNEQFF
TRBJ2-1,TRBV5-1,CASSNGGAGRNEQFF
TRBJ2-1,TRBV11-2,CASSSGQSVSSYNEQFF
TRBJ2-7,TRBV5-1,CASSPAPFRDTSREQYF
TRBJ2-1,TRBV7-9,CASRLSSGGYNEQFF
TRBJ2-7,TRBV2,CASIQLTGNEQYF
TRBJ1-2,TRBV5-1,CASSLALPGQGTYGYTF
TRBJ2-5,TRBV6-1,CASSALAGDKETQYF
TRBJ2-3,TRBV5-4,CASSLLGLAGKDTQYF
TRBJ1-5,TRBV7-9,CASSLWQGSRTNQPQHF
TRBJ1-2,TRBV6-5,CASSDSYGYTF
TRBJ1-2,TRBV10-3,CAISDIQSANYGYTF
TRBJ2-7,TRBV25-1,CASGISYEQYF
TRBJ2-7,TRBV10-3,CAISWAETYEQYF
TRBJ2-7,TRBV5-1,CASSETGTPYEQYF
TRBJ2-7,TRBV20-1,CSAASTSGGAYEQYF
TRBJ1-1,TRBV4-2,CASSQETGAIRKAFF